This T cell receptor (beta chain) was sequenced in a study of blood T cell repertoires in COVID-19. Trimming removed 2 bases at V and 0 bases at J, with 11 bases between. CDR3 length: 15 residues. Germline values: CDR1 MNHEY, CDR2 SMNVEV (reference sequence). Assay used: immunoSEQ multiplex PCR; TCRdb lists only in-frame clones, some missing. The sample lists over 350,000 clones, around 89% occurring once. This sequence joins TRBV27 and TRBJ2-7, with D possibly TRBD1 on 6 matching bases. The TCR comes from a young woman with acute COVID-19. Sequencing input: PBMCs or T cells enriched from blood (not recorded which). The DNA for the CDR3 is TGTGCCAGCAGTTTAGTGGGGGCTCCCTCCTACGAGCAGTACTTC. It encodes CASSLVGAPSYEQYF.